This TCR beta chain was profiled in a study of T cell changes during pregnancy in multiple sclerosis. CDR1 is DFQATT and CDR2 is SNEGSKA in the germline V gene (reference sequence). Trimming stripped 3 bases from V and 5 bases from J, with 5 bases between. The CDR3 runs to 11 residues. Libraries were prepared by immunoSEQ multiplex PCR; TCRdb keeps only in-frame clonotypes and omits some of them. The sample carries fewer than 110,000 clones, 92% recorded once. This clone was counted once. The sequence derives from a female donor in good health, enrolled as a control in a pregnancy study. Sequenced material: peripheral blood, taken in the third trimester of pregnancy. This chain links TRBV20-1 with TRBJ2-1; no firm D call. The CDR3: CSASVDNEQFF. DNA for the CDR3: TGCAGTGCTAGCGTCGACAATGAGCAGTTCTTC.